This T cell receptor (beta chain) was identified during a study of cytomegalovirus exposure and HLA in healthy donors. Overall study findings and caveats: The listing of fewer than 200 TCR beta chains classed them as cytomegalovirus-associated. Reported results showed that the classifier diagnosed cytomegalovirus status with high specificity and sensitivity.

PCR involved 60 Vbeta and 13 Jbeta primers. Profiling relied on immunoSEQ multiplex PCR, and the TCRdb table lists in-frame clones only, not all of them. The sample records about 180,000 clones, around 80% being singletons. This CDR3 spans 14 amino acids. CDR1 is KGHSH and CDR2 is LQKENI in the germline V gene. V was trimmed by 3 bases and J by 4 bases, leaving 10 bases between them. This clone appeared a single time. Its antigen remains unidentified. The sample consisted of PBMCs. The chain links TRBV18 to TRBJ1-5; no definite D call. The sequence came from a woman aged 50 to 60 in good health and CMV-seronegative. As DNA, the CDR3 is TGTGCCAGCTCACCTAACAGAAAAAATCAGCCCCAGCATTTT. This translates into CASSPNRKNQPQHF.